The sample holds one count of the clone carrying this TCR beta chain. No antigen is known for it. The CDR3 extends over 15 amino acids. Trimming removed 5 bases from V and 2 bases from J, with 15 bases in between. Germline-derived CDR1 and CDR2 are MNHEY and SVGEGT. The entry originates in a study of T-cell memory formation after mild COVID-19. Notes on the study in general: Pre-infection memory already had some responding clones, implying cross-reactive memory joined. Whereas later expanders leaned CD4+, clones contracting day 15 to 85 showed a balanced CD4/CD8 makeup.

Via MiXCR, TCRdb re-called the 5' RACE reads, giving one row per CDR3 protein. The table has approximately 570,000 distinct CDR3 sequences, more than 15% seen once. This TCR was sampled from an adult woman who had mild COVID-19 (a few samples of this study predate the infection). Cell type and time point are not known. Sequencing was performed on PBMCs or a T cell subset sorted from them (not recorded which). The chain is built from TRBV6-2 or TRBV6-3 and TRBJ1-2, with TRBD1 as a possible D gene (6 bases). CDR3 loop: CASSPVAGANYGYTF. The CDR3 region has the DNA TGTGCCAGCAGTCCAGTGGCGGGGGCCAACTATGGCTACACCTTC.